The clone carrying this TCR beta chain came up many times. Its antigen is undetermined. With 7 bases clipped from V and 2 bases from J, the junction kept 4 bases outside the gene matches. The germline V gene encodes CDR1 MNHNS and CDR2 SASEGT. CDR3 length equals 15 residues. The record originates from a study of T cells in Graves' hyperthyroidism and ophthalmopathy. Overall study findings and caveats: Onset of ophthalmopathy came a median about 6.5 months after the model predicted it.

Using RNA transcripts as the source, TCR beta CDR3 regions were amplified. When the TCR CDR3 underwent first-round RT-PCR, the HTBI primer set was used. TCRdb re-derived calls from the multiplex PCR reads in MiXCR, one entry per CDR3 protein. The sample shows some 400,000 distinct CDR3 sequences, roughly 12% of them seen only once. In patients aged 18 to 65, hyperthyroidism was newly diagnosed, with duration under 2 months. Blood was drawn at first hyperthyroidism diagnosis, before any ophthalmopathy symptoms. Extraction of PBMCs used around 9.6 ml of fresh peripheral blood. Sequencing was performed on blood. This clonotype was obtained from a man aged 25 to 40 with Graves' hyperthyroidism that later progressed to Graves' ophthalmopathy. The V and J genes are TRBV6-1 and TRBJ2-2; 10 bases fit TRBD2. The CDR3 here is CASTTSGDNTGELFF. The CDR3 bases are TGTGCCAGCACAACTAGCGGGGATAACACCGGGGAGCTGTTTTTT.